The rows below give T cell receptor beta chains drawn from one sample of a study of cytomegalovirus exposure and HLA in healthy donors. Produced via immunoSEQ multiplex PCR; TCRdb's table is partial and in-frame only. The top ten clones hold around 8.8% of a sample with about 120,000 clones, about 62% of them seen once. Sequenced input: PBMCs. These receptors originate from a woman in her 40s in good health and CMV-seropositive. Both conserved end residues are trimmed from each CDR3. Each record gives: CDR3 length, V gene, J gene, CDR3 protein.

13,TRBV6-5,TRBJ2-7,ASSYSRGPLYEQY
15,TRBV19,TRBJ2-6,ASQTGDRRSGANVLT
11,TRBV30,TRBJ2-3,AWSNSNTDTQY
13,TRBV6-1,TRBJ1-4,ASSGDRSGNEKLF
11,TRBV6-6,TRBJ1-2,ASSYDINYGYT
10,TRBV11-3,TRBJ1-2,ASSSQGDGYT
13,TRBV6-1,TRBJ1-1,ATCPGQGALSEAF
12,TRBV6-4,TRBJ2-1,ASSTSGGRDEQF
12,TRBV18,TRBJ1-1,ASSLNRENTEAF
13,TRBV5-1,TRBJ2-1,ASSFNRGWSNEQF
11,TRBV9,TRBJ2-7,ASSWGGICEQY
15,TRBV28,TRBJ2-2,ASSSSSGHRGTGELF
12,TRBV11-3,TRBJ2-1,ASSLEPGANEQF
13,TRBV7-7,TRBJ2-7,ASSLASGGSYEQY
9,TRBV11-3,TRBJ2-7,ASSAAYEQY
12,TRBV7-9,TRBJ1-1,ASSLDTANTEAF
12,TRBV2,TRBJ1-5,ASSPRQGNQPQH